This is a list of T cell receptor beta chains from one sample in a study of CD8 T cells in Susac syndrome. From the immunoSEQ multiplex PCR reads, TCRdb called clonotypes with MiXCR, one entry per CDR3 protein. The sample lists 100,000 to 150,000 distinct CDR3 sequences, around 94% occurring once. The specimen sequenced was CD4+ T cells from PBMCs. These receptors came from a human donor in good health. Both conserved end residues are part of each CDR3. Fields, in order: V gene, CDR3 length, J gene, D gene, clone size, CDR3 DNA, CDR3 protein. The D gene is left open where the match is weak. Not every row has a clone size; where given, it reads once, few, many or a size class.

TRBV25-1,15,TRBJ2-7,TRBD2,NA,TGTGCCAGCAGTGAACCGGGACTAGCGGGAGTAGAGCAGTACTTC,CASSEPGLAGVEQYF
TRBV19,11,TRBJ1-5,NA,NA,TGTGCCAGTAGGTTAGGAAAAGTTCGGCATTTT,CASRLGKVRHF
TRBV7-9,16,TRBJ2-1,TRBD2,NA,TGTGCCAGCAGCTTAGTCGGAGGGAGGGCCTCCAATGAGCAGTTCTTC,CASSLVGGRASNEQFF
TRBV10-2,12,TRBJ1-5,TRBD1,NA,TGCGCCAGCCGACAGGGCGATCAGCCCCAGCATTTT,CASRQGDQPQHF
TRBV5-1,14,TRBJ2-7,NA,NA,TGCGCCAGCAGCTTGGCCTCTTCGTACTACGAGCAGTACTTC,CASSLASSYYEQYF
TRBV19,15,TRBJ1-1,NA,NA,TGTGCCAGTAGGACTCAGGGAACTGTTTTGACTGAAGCTTTCTTT,CASRTQGTVLTEAFF
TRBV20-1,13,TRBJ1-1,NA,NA,TGCAGTGCTAGTCTTCAGTTAAACACTGAAGCTTTCTTT,CSASLQLNTEAFF
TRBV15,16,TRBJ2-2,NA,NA,TGTGCCACCAGCAGAGGTCAGGGCCGAGGGACCGGGGAGCTGTTTTTT,CATSRGQGRGTGELFF
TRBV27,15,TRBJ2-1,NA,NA,TGTGCCAGCAGTTCTCCTAGTGGCCGTGGAGATGAGCAGTTCTTC,CASSSPSGRGDEQFF
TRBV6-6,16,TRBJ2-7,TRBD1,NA,TGTGCCAGCAGTTCCCCGTTGGGACAGGTGACCTACGAGCAGTACTTC,CASSSPLGQVTYEQYF
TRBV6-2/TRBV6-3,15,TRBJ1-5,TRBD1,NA,TGTGCCAGCAGCCCCGGGACAGGGCGGTATAGTCCCCAGCATTTT,CASSPGTGRYSPQHF
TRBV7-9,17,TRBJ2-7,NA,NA,TGTGCCAGCAGCTCAAACCTTGAACTGGCGATCTCCTACGAGCAGTACTTC,CASSSNLELAISYEQYF
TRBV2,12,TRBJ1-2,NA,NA,TGTGCCAGCAACGACAGGCTCCCTGGCTACACCTTC,CASNDRLPGYTF
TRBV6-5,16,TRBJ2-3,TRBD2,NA,TGTGCCAGCAGTTACCATACTAGCGGGGTCCTAGGTACGCAGTATTTT,CASSYHTSGVLGTQYF
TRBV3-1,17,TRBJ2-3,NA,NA,TGTGCCAGCAGCCAAGACCCCGGGTCGTCAGGGGGGGATACGCAGTATTTT,CASSQDPGSSGGDTQYF
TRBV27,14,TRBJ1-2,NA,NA,TGTGCCAGCAGTTTCTCCGCAGGTCATCGTGGCTACACCTTC,CASSFSAGHRGYTF
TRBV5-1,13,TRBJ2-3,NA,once,TGCGCCAGCAGCTTGGTGTCGAAAGATACGCAGTATTTT,CASSLVSKDTQYF
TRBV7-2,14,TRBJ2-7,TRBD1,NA,TGTGCCAGCAGCAATGGACAGGGACTCTACGAGCAGTACTTC,CASSNGQGLYEQYF
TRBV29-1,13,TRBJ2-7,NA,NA,TGCAGCGTGGGGGACACCCGGGCCTACGAGCAGTACTTC,CSVGDTRAYEQYF
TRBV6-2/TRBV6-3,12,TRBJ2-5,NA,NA,TGTGCCAGCAGTTACGGCCAAGAGACCCAGTACTTC,CASSYGQETQYF
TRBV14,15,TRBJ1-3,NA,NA,TGTGCCAGCAGCCAAGATCTCCCGGGAACTAGGACCATATATTTT,CASSQDLPGTRTIYF
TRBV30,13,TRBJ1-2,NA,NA,TGTGCCTGGAATGTATCAACACCCTATGGCTACACCTTC,CAWNVSTPYGYTF
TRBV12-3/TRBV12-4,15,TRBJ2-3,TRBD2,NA,TGTGCCAGCAGTTTAGTGGGAGGGAAAACAGATACGCAGTATTTT,CASSLVGGKTDTQYF
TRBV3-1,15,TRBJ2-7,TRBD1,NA,TGTGCCAGCAGCCAGGGGGACAGGGTTCCCTACGAGCAGTACTTC,CASSQGDRVPYEQYF
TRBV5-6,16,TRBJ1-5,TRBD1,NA,TGTGCCAGCAGCTCGACAGGGACAGCGTACGCCCAGCCCCAGCATTTT,CASSSTGTAYAQPQHF
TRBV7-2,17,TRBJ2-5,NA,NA,TGTGCCAGCAGCTTAGGTACCGGGAGAAACCAATGGGAGACCCAGTACTTC,CASSLGTGRNQWETQYF
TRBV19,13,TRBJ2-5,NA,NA,TGTGCCAGTAGTACCCGGGACATCGAGACCCAGTACTTC,CASSTRDIETQYF
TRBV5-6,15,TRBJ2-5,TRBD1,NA,TGTGCCAGCAGCCCCTCGACAGGGGTCCAAGAGACCCAGTACTTC,CASSPSTGVQETQYF
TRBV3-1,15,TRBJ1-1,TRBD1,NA,TGTGCCAGCAGCGACCCCGGGACAGGATACACTGAAGCTTTCTTT,CASSDPGTGYTEAFF
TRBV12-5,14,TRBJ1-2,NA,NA,TGTGCTAGTGGTCCGGACAACAGAGTCTATGGCTACACCTTC,CASGPDNRVYGYTF
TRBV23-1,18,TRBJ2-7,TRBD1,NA,TGCGCCAGCAGTCAATCCGAGTGTTCGCGACAGGGATATTACGAGCAGTACTTC,CASSQSECSRQGYYEQYF
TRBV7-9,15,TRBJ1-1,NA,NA,TGTGCCAGCAGCCCCAGGACCGGGGATAGCACTGAAGCTTTCTTT,CASSPRTGDSTEAFF
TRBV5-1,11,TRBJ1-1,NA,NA,TGCGCCAGCCGTTGGCGGGGAGAAGCTTTCTTT,CASRWRGEAFF
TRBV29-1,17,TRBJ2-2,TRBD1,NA,TGCAGCGTTGCCTCGGTACCCGGACAGGGCCGCACCGGGGAGCTGTTTTTT,CSVASVPGQGRTGELFF
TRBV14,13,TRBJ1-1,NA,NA,TGTGCCAGCAGCCAGGATTGGCAGGCTGAAGCTTTCTTT,CASSQDWQAEAFF
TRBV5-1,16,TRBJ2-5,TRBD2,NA,TGCGCCAGCAGTACCGGGACTAGCGGGGGCCAAGAGACCCAGTACTTC,CASSTGTSGGQETQYF
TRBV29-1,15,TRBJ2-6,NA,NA,TGCAGCGTTGAGCGAGGGGGTGCTGGGGCCAACGTCCTGACTTTC,CSVERGGAGANVLTF
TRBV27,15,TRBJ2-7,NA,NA,TGTGCCAGCAACCGTCGTCTGGGGAGCTCCTACGAGCAGTACTTC,CASNRRLGSSYEQYF
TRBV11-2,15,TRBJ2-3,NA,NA,TGTGCCAGCAGCGTAGGGGGTCCGGGGACAGATACGCAGTATTTT,CASSVGGPGTDTQYF
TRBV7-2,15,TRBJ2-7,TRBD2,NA,TGTGCCAGCAGCTTCATTAGCGGGAGTATCCACGAGCAGTACTTC,CASSFISGSIHEQYF
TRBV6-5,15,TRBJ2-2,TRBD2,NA,TGTGCCAGCAGCCTACTAGCGGGAGGATCCGGGGAGCTGTTTTTT,CASSLLAGGSGELFF
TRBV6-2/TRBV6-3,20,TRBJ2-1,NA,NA,TGTGCCAGCGTCCCAACCCCGGAGGCCGTCCGGGCTTCCTCCTACAATGAGCAGTTCTTC,CASVPTPEAVRASSYNEQFF
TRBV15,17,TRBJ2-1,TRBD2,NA,TGTGCCACCAGCAGAGATCTAGCGGGAGGGCTTTACAATGAGCAGTTCTTC,CATSRDLAGGLYNEQFF
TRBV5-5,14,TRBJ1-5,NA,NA,TGTGCCAGCAGCTTGGGGACAGAATTGTTGCCCCAGCATTTT,CASSLGTELLPQHF
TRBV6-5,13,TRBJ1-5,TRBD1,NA,TGTGCCAGCAGTAGGGGACAGTATCAGCCCCAGCATTTT,CASSRGQYQPQHF
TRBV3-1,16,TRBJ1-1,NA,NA,TGTGCCAGCAGCCAAGAAGGTTCTCGTAGAACCACTGAAGCTTTCTTT,CASSQEGSRRTTEAFF
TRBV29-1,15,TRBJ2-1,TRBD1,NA,TGCAGCGTTGTTGACAGGGCCAGCTCCTACAATGAGCAGTTCTTC,CSVVDRASSYNEQFF
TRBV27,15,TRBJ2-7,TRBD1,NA,TGTGCCAGCAGTTTAATGCAGGGGGCACAATTGGAGCAGTACTTC,CASSLMQGAQLEQYF
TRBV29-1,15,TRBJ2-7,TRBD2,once,TGCAGCGTTCTGACGCGCGGGAGGAGCTCCTACGAGCAGTACTTC,CSVLTRGRSSYEQYF
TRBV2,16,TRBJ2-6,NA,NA,TGTGCCAGCAGTCGGGGACTCCTCTCTTGGGCCAACGTCCTGACTTTC,CASSRGLLSWANVLTF
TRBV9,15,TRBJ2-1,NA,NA,TGTGCCAGCAGCGTAGGATCTACCTGGGGTAATGAGCAGTTCTTC,CASSVGSTWGNEQFF
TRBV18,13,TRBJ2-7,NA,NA,TGTGCCAGCTCGGACTACACTGGCTACGAGCAGTACTTC,CASSDYTGYEQYF